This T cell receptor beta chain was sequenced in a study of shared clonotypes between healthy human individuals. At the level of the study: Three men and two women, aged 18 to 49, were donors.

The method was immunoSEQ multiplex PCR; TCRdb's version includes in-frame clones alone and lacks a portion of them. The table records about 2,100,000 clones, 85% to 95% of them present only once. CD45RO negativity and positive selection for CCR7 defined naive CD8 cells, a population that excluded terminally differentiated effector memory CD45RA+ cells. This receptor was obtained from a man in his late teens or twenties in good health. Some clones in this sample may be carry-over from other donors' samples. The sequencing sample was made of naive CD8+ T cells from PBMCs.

The CDR3 loop is CAISDGTALYEQYF. The CDR3, as DNA: TGTGCCATCAGTGACGGGACAGCCCTCTACGAGCAGTACTTC. The J gene is TRBJ2-7, the V gene TRBV10-3, with 7 bases matching TRBD1. Trimming cost V 3 bases and J 3 bases; bases outside gene matches: 5. Germline V gene lookup returns CDR1 ENHRY and CDR2 SYGVKD. The CDR3 has 14 residues.